The clone carrying this T cell receptor (beta chain) occurred many times. The CDR3 loop spans 14 amino acids. Trimming stripped 1 base from V and 1 base from J, with 7 bases between. Looked up from germline, CDR1 is SGHAT and CDR2 is FQDESV (reference sequence). The source of the sample is a study of low-dose radiotherapy and immunotherapy resistance in tumors. Study at large: A dose of 0.5 Gy per fraction was delivered to Cohort 1 every 2 weeks, for a total of 6.5 Gy.

TRAV and TRBV primers primed cDNA for both TCRalpha and TCRbeta. Amplification of TCRs used a constant-region primer and V-primer adapter for about 21 PCR cycles. With in vitro transcription, the isolated mRNA was amplified. Each CDR3 protein gets one entry after TCRdb re-called the reads with MiXCR. In the table there are under 70,000 distinct CDR3 sequences, under 30% of which are singletons. The time point is: after trial treatment. Indicated treatment: LDRT plus nivolumab, ipilimumab, low-dose cyclophosphamide and aspirin (RACIN trial). Low-dose radiotherapy, low-dose cyclophosphamide, aspirin, ipilimumab and nivolumab were all given to the donors. Eligible patients had advanced solid tumors lacking tumor-infiltrating lymphocytes.

The sequences come from PBMCs, collected after low-dose radiotherapy plus immunotherapy. This receptor was taken from a male donor with prostate cancer. The chain links TRBV11-1 to TRBJ1-1; D remains unclear. CDR3 coding DNA: TGTGCCAGCAGCTTAGACCGGAAGAACACTGAAGCTTTCTTT. Its protein product is CASSLDRKNTEAFF.